The next 27 T cell receptor beta chains were all read from a single sample in a study of T cells in localized non-small cell lung cancer. The method was immunoSEQ multiplex PCR; TCRdb's version includes in-frame clones alone and lacks a portion of them. The sample shows tens of thousands of clones, roughly 90% of them seen only once. Sequencing used peripheral blood, obtained before any cancer treatment. The source is a male donor older than 55 with stage III squamous cell lung carcinoma.

V and J are TRBV28 and TRBJ1-3; 10 nucleotides line up with TRBD1. V was pared by 4 bases and J by 7 bases, with 4 bases of the junction left unmatched. Germline CDR1 and CDR2: MDHEN and SYDVKM. The CDR3 spans 14 residues. This CDR3 reads CASSSPGQGNTIYF. CDR3 nucleotides: TGTGCCAGCAGTTCACCGGGACAGGGGAACACCATATATTTT.

J is TRBJ2-1 and V is TRBV5-3; TRBD2 aligns across 12 bases. TRBV5-3 is designated an ORF whose function remains uncertain. Losses at the gene ends were 0 bases for V and 1 base for J; bases not matched to a gene: 2. The CDR3 consists of 17 residues. This CDR3 reads CARSLVGTSGSYNEQFF. In nucleotides, the CDR3 is TGTGCCAGAAGCTTGGTAGGGACTAGCGGGTCCTACAATGAGCAGTTCTTC.

This clone was seen just once. The chain employs TRBV5-4 and TRBJ1-3; no clear D gene. Germline V gene data show CDR1 as SGHNT and CDR2 as YYREEE (reference sequence). Between the trimmed V and J ends, which lost 2 bases and 0 bases, there was a span of 6 bases. The CDR3 loop spans 14 amino acids. The CDR3 is CASSFMDSGNTIYF. The CDR3 nucleotides read TGTGCCAGCAGCTTTATGGACTCTGGAAACACCATATATTTT.

The chain combines TRBV18 with TRBJ2-2; the match to TRBD1 covers 9 bases. The CDR3 extends over 16 amino acids. With 3 bases clipped from V and 3 bases from J, the junction kept 5 bases outside the gene matches. Germline loops: CDR1 KGHSH, CDR2 LQKENI. DNA of the CDR3: TGTGCCAGCTCACCCAACAGGGGGCGCGACACCGGGGAGCTGTTTTTT. Amino acids: CASSPNRGRDTGELFF.

V usage is TRBV21-1 and J usage is TRBJ2-5; whether TRBD1, the table's D call, matches the DNA was not checked. TRBV21-1 is tagged as a pseudogene. The CDR3 runs 15 residues. The CDR3 sequence is CASSSRTGRKGTQYF. CDR3 coding DNA: TGTGCCAGCAGCTCCAGGACAGGGCGAAAGGGGACCCAGTACTTC.

The chain employs TRBV7-8 and TRBJ2-7, with 8 bases matching TRBD1. Germline CDR1 reads SGHVS; CDR2 reads FQNEAQ. The CDR3 covers 15 residues. V trimming: 5 bases; J trimming: 5 bases; junction bases outside the gene matches: 11. The CDR3 coding sequence is TGTGCCAGCAGCCCCGTTATGACAGGGGCCCACGAGCAGTACTTC. It codes for CASSPVMTGAHEQYF.

The rearrangement joins TRBV27 to TRBJ2-2; 7 bases fit TRBD1. V dropped 5 bases and J dropped 7; count of bases not matched to a gene: 7. This CDR3 region has 14 residues. CDR1 is MNHEY and CDR2 is SMNVEV in the germline V gene (reference sequence). CDR3 coding DNA: TGTGCCAGCAGTAGGGGACAGCTTTTCGGGGAGCTGTTTTTT. Amino acid sequence: CASSRGQLFGELFF.

The V gene is TRBV6-6, the J gene TRBJ2-5; 7 nucleotides line up with TRBD2. With 8 bases clipped from V and 4 bases from J, the junction kept 4 bases outside the gene matches. CDR3 size: 12 residues. Germline loops: CDR1 MNHNY, CDR2 SVGAGI (reference sequence). CDR3 nucleotides: TGTGCCAGCGGGCCGGGGGGAGAGACCCAGTACTTC. As protein: CASGPGGETQYF.

This rearrangement joins TRBV5-6 to TRBJ2-7; the match to TRBD1 covers 7 bases. The V gene's germline CDR1 is SGHDT and CDR2 YYEEEE. With V trimmed by 0 bases and J by 5 bases, 8 bases remained unmatched. This CDR3 spans 15 amino acids. The CDR3 reads CASSLVVTGTDEQYF. For the CDR3, the DNA is TGTGCCAGCAGCTTGGTGGTGACAGGGACGGACGAGCAGTACTTC.

V gene TRBV30 combines with J gene TRBJ2-7; 10 bases match TRBD1. Looked up from germline, CDR1 is GTSNPN and CDR2 is SVGIG (reference sequence). The V and J ends lost 2 bases and 0 bases, in that order; junction bases with no gene match: 1. This CDR3 is built from 14 residues. DNA for the CDR3: TGTGCCTGGAGTCGGACAGGGGGCTCCTACGAGCAGTACTTC. Its protein is CAWSRTGGSYEQYF.

V gene TRBV11-3 combines with J gene TRBJ1-1; the D is unclear. The germline V gene encodes CDR1 SGHNT and CDR2 YENEEA. Trimming shortened V by 4 bases and J by 0 bases, and 15 bases separated the two germline ends. This CDR3 region has 16 residues. CDR3 region: CASSSGAVGLNTEAFF. The CDR3 region has the DNA TGTGCCAGCAGCTCCGGAGCGGTGGGGTTGAACACTGAAGCTTTCTTT.

The chain is built from TRBV28 and TRBJ1-2, with D tentatively TRBD1 (6 bases). CDR1 is MDHEN and CDR2 is SYDVKM in the germline V gene. V was cut by 7 bases and J by 5 bases, with 17 bases left in between. The CDR3 runs 14 residues. CDR3 protein: CASIAGGANYGYTF. The CDR3 coding sequence is TGTGCCAGCATCGCGGGGGGGGCGAATTATGGCTACACCTTC.

V is TRBV6-1 and J is TRBJ1-2, with a possible D match to TRBD1 (5 bases). V was shortened by 2 bases and J by 8 bases, with 15 bases between the two germline ends. This CDR3 has 14 residues. Germline V gene lookup returns CDR1 MNHNS and CDR2 SASEGT. In nucleotides, the CDR3 is TGTGCCAGCAGTGAAAACAGGTTGAGGCGGGGCTACACCTTC. Its protein is CASSENRLRRGYTF.

This chain joins TRBV6-5 and TRBJ2-3, with D perhaps matching TRBD2 (7 bases). Trimming shortened V by 6 bases and J by 2 bases, and 12 bases separated the two germline ends. The CDR3 length is 14 residues. The germline V gene has CDR1 MNHEY and CDR2 SVGAGI. As DNA, the CDR3 is TGTGCCAGCAGGACCGGGGGGCTCACAGATACGCAGTATTTT. This codes for CASRTGGLTDTQYF.

V usage is TRBV21-1 and J usage is TRBJ1-4; TRBD1, the D gene given by the table, was not confirmed from the DNA. TRBV21-1 is a listed pseudogene. The CDR3 totals 17 residues. The DNA of the CDR3 is TGTGCCAGCAGCCTACAGGGACAGGGATCAACTAATGAAAAACTGTTTTTT. This encodes CASSLQGQGSTNEKLFF.

The rearrangement uses TRBV7-2 and TRBJ1-3; no definite D call. Trimming left V 5 bases short and J 0 bases short, with 8 bases between. The V gene's germline CDR1 is SGHTA and CDR2 FQGNSA. CDR3 length equals 14 residues. The DNA of the CDR3 is TGTGCCAGCAGCCCGCAGAGCTCTGGAAACACCATATATTTT. Translating gives CASSPQSSGNTIYF.

The V gene is TRBV19, the J gene TRBJ2-7, with D tentatively TRBD1 or TRBD2 (5 bases each). This CDR3 comprises 15 residues. Between the trimmed V and J ends, which lost 6 bases and 4 bases, there was a span of 19 bases. CDR1 LNHDA and CDR2 SQIVND come from the germline V gene (reference sequence). The CDR3 DNA is TGTGCCAGTAGGAAAACCAAGGGGACGGGGTACGAGCAGTACTTC. It translates to CASRKTKGTGYEQYF.

This rearrangement joins TRBV11-2 to TRBJ2-7; D may be TRBD1 (5 bases). Germline assignment: CDR1 SGHAT and CDR2 FQNNGV. This CDR3 contains 16 residues. V lost 0 bases to trimming and J lost 1 base, with 13 bases between them. This chain's CDR3 is CASSLDPRDRSYEQYF. The CDR3 bases are TGTGCCAGCAGCTTAGATCCTCGCGACAGATCCTACGAGCAGTACTTC.

Written as DNA, the CDR3 is TGTGCCAGCAGCTCCCAAGCCGGGGACCACGAGCAGTACTTC. Translated: CASSSQAGDHEQYF. The rearrangement joins TRBV7-2 to TRBJ2-7; D possibly matches TRBD1 or TRBD2 (5 bases each). CDR3 size: 14 residues. Per germline, CDR1 SGHTA and CDR2 FQGNSA. V was clipped by 4 bases and J by 5 bases, with 15 bases between them.

The chain has TRBV6-5 and TRBJ1-5; D is ambiguous. Trimming stripped 6 bases from V and 2 bases from J, with 14 bases between. CDR3 size: 15 residues. Per the germline V gene, CDR1 is MNHEY and CDR2 is SVGAGI. The CDR3 loop is CASRLTWSGNQPQHF. The CDR3 DNA reads TGTGCCAGCAGACTAACATGGTCCGGCAATCAGCCCCAGCATTTT.

J is TRBJ2-7 and V is TRBV5-6; no clear D gene. The CDR3 is 13 amino acids. Trimming removed 4 bases at V and 6 bases at J, with 14 bases between. The V gene's germline CDR1 is SGHDT and CDR2 YYEEEE. CDR3 in DNA: TGTGCCAGCAGCAGAATGGACGCCTCCGAGCAGTACTTC. The encoded protein is CASSRMDASEQYF.

This chain links TRBV6-7 with TRBJ2-3, with TRBD2 matching over 10 bases. TRBV6-7 is flagged as an ORF with uncertain function. This CDR3 contains 16 residues. V was clipped by 2 bases and J by 3 bases; unmatched bases: 5. Here the CDR3 reads CASSYETSGPTDTQYF. The CDR3 DNA reads as TGTGCCAGCAGTTACGAGACTAGCGGGCCTACAGATACGCAGTATTTT.

V usage is TRBV19 and J usage is TRBJ2-5; no firm D call. V was cut by 7 bases and J by 0 bases, with 9 bases left in between. This CDR3 is 13 amino acids long. Germline V gene data show CDR1 as LNHDA and CDR2 as SQIVND (reference sequence). This CDR3 is CASKMTYQETQYF. The CDR3 DNA is TGTGCCAGTAAGATGACGTACCAAGAGACCCAGTACTTC.

The gene calls are TRBV27 and TRBJ2-7; the D gene is possibly TRBD2 (5 bases). The germline V and J ends were trimmed by 3 bases and 5 bases, with 14 bases remaining between them. This CDR3 is built from 14 residues. Germline CDR1 MNHEY, CDR2 SMNVEV (reference sequence). This CDR3 is CASSLQGSRNEQYF. CDR3 sequence (DNA): TGTGCCAGCAGTTTGCAAGGGAGTAGAAACGAGCAGTACTTC.

This sequence joins TRBV18 and TRBJ1-2, with D possibly being TRBD1 (5 bases). V gave up 0 bases and J gave up 13 bases, with 15 bases separating them. Germline-derived CDR1 and CDR2 are KGHSH and LQKENI. The CDR3 runs 13 residues. The CDR3 here is CASSPPGTAPGTF. For the CDR3, the DNA is TGTGCCAGCTCACCACCTGGGACGGCCCCAGGCACCTTC.

The chain couples TRBV5-6 to TRBJ1-5; D gene unclear. Germline lookup yields CDR1 SGHDT and CDR2 YYEEEE. The CDR3 totals 16 residues. V was shortened by 0 bases and J by 0 bases, with 10 bases between the two germline ends. The DNA for the CDR3 is TGTGCCAGCAGCTTGGGTTTGGGTTATAGCAATCAGCCCCAGCATTTT. Protein: CASSLGLGYSNQPQHF. Full variable domain (outside the CDR3, taken from reference TRBV5-6 and TRBJ1-5): DAGVTQSPTHLIKTRGQQVTLRCSPKSGHDTVSWYQQALGQGPQFIFQYYEEEERQRGNFPDRFSGHQFPNYSSELNVNALLLGDSALYLCASSLGLGYSNQPQHFGDGTRLSIL.

The chain combines TRBV6-1 with TRBJ1-2; 10 bases agree with TRBD1. The V gene end was trimmed by 5 bases and the J gene end by 4 bases; junction bases not matched to a gene: 7. In germline, CDR1 is MNHNS, CDR2 SASEGT. This CDR3 spans 15 amino acids. CDR3 DNA sequence: TGTGCCAGCAGTTCCAGACAGGGGGCCTCCTATGGCTACACCTTC. Translated: CASSSRQGASYGYTF.